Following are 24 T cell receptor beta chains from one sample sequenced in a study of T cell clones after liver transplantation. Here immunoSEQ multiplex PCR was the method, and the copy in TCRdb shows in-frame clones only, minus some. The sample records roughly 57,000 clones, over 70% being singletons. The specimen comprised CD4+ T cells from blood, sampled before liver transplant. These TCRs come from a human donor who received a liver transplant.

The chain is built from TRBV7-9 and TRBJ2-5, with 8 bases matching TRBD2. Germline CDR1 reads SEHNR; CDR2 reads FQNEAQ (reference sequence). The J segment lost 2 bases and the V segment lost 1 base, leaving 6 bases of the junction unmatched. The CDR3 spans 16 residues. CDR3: CASSLEAGGGQETQYF. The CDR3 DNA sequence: TGTGCCAGCAGCTTAGAGGCGGGGGGAGGGCAAGAGACCCAGTACTTC.

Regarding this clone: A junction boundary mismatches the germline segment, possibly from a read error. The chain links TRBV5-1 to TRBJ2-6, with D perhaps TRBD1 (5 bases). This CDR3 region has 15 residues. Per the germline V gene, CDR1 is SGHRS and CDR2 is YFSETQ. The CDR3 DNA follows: TGCGCCAGCAGCTTGGAAGGCTCTGGGGCCAACGTCCTGATTTTC. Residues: CASSLEGSGANVLIF.

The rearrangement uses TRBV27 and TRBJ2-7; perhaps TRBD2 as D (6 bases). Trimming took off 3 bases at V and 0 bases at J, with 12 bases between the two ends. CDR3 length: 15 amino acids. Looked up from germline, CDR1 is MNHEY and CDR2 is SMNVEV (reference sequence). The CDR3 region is CASSFGGTYSYEQYF. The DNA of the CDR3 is TGTGCCAGCAGTTTCGGAGGGACCTACTCCTACGAGCAGTACTTC.

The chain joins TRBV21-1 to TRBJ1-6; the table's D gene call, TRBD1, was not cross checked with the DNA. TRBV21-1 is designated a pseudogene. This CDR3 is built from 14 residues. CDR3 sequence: CASSTSTGGLPLHF. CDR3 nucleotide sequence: TGTGCCAGCAGCACGTCAACAGGGGGTTTGCCCCTCCACTTT.

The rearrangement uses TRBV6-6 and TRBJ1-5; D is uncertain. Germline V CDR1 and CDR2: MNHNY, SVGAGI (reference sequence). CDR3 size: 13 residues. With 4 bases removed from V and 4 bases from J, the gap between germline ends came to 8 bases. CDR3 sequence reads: CASSSDWNQPQHF. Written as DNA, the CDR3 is TGTGCCAGCAGTTCGGACTGGAATCAGCCCCAGCATTTT.

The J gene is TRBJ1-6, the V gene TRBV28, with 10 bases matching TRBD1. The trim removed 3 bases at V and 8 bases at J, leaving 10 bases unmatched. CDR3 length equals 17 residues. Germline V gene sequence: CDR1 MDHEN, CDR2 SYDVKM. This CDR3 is CASSFWERGQGYSPLHF. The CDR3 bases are TGTGCCAGCAGTTTCTGGGAGCGGGGACAGGGGTATTCACCCCTCCACTTT.

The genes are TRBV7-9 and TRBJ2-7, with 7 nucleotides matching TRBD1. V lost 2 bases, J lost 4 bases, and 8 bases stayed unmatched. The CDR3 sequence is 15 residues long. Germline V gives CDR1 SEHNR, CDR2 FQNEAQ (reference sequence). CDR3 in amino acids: CASSLMAGTDYEQYF. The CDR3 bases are TGTGCCAGCAGCTTAATGGCCGGGACAGATTACGAGCAGTACTTC.

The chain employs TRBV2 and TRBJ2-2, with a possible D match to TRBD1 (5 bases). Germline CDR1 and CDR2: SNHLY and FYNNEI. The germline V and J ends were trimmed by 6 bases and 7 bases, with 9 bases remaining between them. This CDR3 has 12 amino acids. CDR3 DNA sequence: TGTGCCAGCAGGCAGGGCGGCGGGGAGCTGTTTTTT. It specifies CASRQGGGELFF.

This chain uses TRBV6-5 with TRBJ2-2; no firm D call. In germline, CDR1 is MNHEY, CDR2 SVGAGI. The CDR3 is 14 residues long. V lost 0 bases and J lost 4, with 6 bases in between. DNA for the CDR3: TGTGCCAGCAGTTACTCCGGAGCCACCGGGGAGCTGTTTTTT. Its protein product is CASSYSGATGELFF.

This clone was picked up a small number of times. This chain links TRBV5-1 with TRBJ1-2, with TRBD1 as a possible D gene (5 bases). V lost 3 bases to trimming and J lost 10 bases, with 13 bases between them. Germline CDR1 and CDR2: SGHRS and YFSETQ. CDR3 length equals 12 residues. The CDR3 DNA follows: TGCGCCAGCAGCTGGGGGGACGGAGTCTACACCTTC. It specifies CASSWGDGVYTF.

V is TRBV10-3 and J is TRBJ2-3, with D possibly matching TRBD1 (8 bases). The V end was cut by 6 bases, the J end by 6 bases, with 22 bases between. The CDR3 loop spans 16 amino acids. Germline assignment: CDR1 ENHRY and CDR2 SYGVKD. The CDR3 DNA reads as TGTGCCATCAGCGGGGGGACAGGCCCCCACAGGGATACGCAGTATTTT. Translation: CAISGGTGPHRDTQYF.

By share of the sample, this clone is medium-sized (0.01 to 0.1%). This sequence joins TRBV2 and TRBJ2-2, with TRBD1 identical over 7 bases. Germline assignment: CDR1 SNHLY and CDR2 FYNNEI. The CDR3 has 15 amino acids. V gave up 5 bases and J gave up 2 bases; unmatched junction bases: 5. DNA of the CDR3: TGTGCCAGCAGTAAGGACAGGATTAACACCGGGGAGCTGTTTTTT. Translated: CASSKDRINTGELFF.

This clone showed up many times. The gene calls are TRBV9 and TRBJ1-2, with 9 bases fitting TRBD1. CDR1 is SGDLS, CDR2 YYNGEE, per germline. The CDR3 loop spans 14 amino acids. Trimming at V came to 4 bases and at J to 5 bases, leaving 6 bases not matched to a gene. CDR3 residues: CASSNRGRGYGYTF. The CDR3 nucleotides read TGTGCCAGCAGCAACAGGGGGCGCGGGTATGGCTACACCTTC.

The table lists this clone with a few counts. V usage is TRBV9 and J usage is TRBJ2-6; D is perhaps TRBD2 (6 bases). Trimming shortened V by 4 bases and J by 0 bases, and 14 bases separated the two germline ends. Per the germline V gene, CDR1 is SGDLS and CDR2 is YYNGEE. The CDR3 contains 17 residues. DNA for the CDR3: TGTGCCAGCAGCCCCCGGAGGGCCAGCTCTGGGGCCAACGTCCTGACTTTC. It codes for CASSPRRASSGANVLTF.

CDR3 sequence: CASSEQVYSGNTIYF. The CDR3 nucleotides read TGTGCCAGCAGCGAACAGGTGTATTCTGGAAACACCATATATTTT. V usage is TRBV9 and J usage is TRBJ1-3; possible D gene TRBD1, 5 bases. CDR3 size: 15 residues. Trimming removed 3 bases from V and 1 base from J, with 11 bases in between. Germline V lookup: CDR1 SGDLS, CDR2 YYNGEE.

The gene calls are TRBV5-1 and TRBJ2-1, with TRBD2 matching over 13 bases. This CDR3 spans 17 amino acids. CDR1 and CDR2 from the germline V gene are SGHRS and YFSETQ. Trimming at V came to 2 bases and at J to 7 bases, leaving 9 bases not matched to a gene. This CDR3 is CASSLLAGGARGNEQFF. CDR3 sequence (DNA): TGCGCCAGCAGCTTACTAGCGGGGGGGGCCAGAGGGAATGAGCAGTTCTTC. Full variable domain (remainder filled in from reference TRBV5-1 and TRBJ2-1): KAGVTQTPRYLIKTRGQQVTLSCSPISGHRSVSWYQQTPGQGLQFLFEYFSETQRNKGNFPGRFSGRQFSNSRSEMNVSTLELGDSALYLCASSLLAGGARGNEQFFGPGTRLTVL.

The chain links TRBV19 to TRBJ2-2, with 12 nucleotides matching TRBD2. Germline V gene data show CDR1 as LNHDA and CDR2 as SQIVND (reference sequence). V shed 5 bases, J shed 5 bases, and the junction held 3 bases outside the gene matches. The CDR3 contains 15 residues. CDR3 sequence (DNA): TGTGCCAGTAGTCGAACTAGCGGGGGGACCGGGGAGCTGTTTTTT. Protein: CASSRTSGGTGELFF.

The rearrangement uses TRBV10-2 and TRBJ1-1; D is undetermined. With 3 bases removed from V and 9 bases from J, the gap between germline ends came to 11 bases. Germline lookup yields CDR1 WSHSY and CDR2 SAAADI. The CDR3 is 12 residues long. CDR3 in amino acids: CASSDVGRKAFF. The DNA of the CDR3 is TGCGCCAGCAGTGATGTGGGCAGGAAAGCTTTCTTT.

The CDR3 DNA follows: TGTGCCAGCAGCCAAGGACTAGCGGGGGGCCTCGGGGAGCTGTTTTTT. Translation: CASSQGLAGGLGELFF. This chain connects TRBV14 to TRBJ2-2; 13 nucleotides agree with TRBD2. Germline V lookup: CDR1 SGHDN, CDR2 FVKESK. CDR3 length: 16 residues. Trimming removed 1 base from V and 7 bases from J; junction bases left unmatched: 3.

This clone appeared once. The CDR3 here is CASSQDGESYGYTF. For the CDR3, the DNA is TGTGCCAGCAGCCAAGACGGGGAGAGCTATGGCTACACCTTC. The rearrangement links TRBV4-2 to TRBJ1-2; D unclear. Germline V gives CDR1 LGHNA, CDR2 YNFKEQ. The CDR3 has 14 residues. Trimming left V 0 bases short and J 4 bases short, with 9 bases between.

CDR3 region: CASSPALGQSYEQYF. CDR3 in DNA: TGTGCCAGTAGCCCGGCCCTAGGACAGTCCTACGAGCAGTACTTC. This sequence joins TRBV19 and TRBJ2-7; D might be TRBD1 (6 bases). The V and J ends lost 6 bases and 1 base respectively, with 16 bases between them. Germline CDR1 is LNHDA and CDR2 is SQIVND (reference sequence). This CDR3 has 15 amino acids.

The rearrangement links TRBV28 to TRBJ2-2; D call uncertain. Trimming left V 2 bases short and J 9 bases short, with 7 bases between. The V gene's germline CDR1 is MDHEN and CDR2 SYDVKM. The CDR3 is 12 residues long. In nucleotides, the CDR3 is TGTGCCAGCAGTTTAGGCGGTAGGGAGCTGTTTTTT. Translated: CASSLGGRELFF.

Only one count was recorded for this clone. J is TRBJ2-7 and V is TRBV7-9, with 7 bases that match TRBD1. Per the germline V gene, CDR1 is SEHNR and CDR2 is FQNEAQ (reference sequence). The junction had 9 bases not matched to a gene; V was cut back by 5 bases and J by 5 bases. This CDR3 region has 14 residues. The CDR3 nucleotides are TGTGCCAGCAGCCCCCACACGCAGGGGGACGAGCAGTACTTC. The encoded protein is CASSPHTQGDEQYF.

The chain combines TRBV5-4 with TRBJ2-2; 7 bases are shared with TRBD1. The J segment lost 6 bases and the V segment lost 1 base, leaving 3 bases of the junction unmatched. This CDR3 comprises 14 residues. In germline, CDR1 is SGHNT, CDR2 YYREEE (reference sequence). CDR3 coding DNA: TGTGCCAGCAGCTTGCAAGGGGGCTCCGGGGAGCTGTTTTTT. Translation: CASSLQGGSGELFF.